The 3 T cell receptor beta chains below come from one sample, sequenced in a study of T cell responses to AZD1222 COVID-19 vaccine. Clones were read by immunoSEQ multiplex PCR, and TCRdb kept only the in-frame ones, dropping some. The sample shows approximately 89,000 clones, around nine tenths of them seen only once. The sample consisted of peripheral blood, taken 28 days after the second AZD1222 dose. Source of these receptors: an adult who received the AZD1222 COVID-19 vaccine.

The J gene is TRBJ1-4, the V gene TRBV5-1; D ambiguous. Germline V gene lookup returns CDR1 SGHRS and CDR2 YFSETQ. Deletions cut 2 bases from V and 5 bases from J, with 4 bases between. There are 12 residues in the CDR3. CDR3 sequence reads: CASSFPNEKLFF. In DNA, the CDR3 is TGCGCCAGCAGCTTCCCGAATGAAAAACTGTTTTTT.

About this clone: Other DNA sequences in this specimen translate into the identical CDR3. J is TRBJ1-1 and V is TRBV5-1; possible D gene TRBD1, 5 bases. Deletions cut 0 bases from V and 4 bases from J, with 13 bases between. In germline, CDR1 is SGHRS, CDR2 YFSETQ. This CDR3 contains 15 residues. CDR3 sequence: CASSLEGRGGTEAFF. The CDR3 coding sequence is TGCGCCAGCAGCTTGGAGGGGAGGGGAGGCACTGAAGCTTTCTTT.

In this sample, this clone turned up a few times. The chain recombines TRBV10-1 with TRBJ2-1; D might be TRBD1 or TRBD2, each matching 5 bases. V dropped 4 bases and J dropped 5 bases, with 18 bases sitting between them. This CDR3 has 16 amino acids. Germline V gene data show CDR1 as WNHNN and CDR2 as SYGVQD (reference sequence). For the CDR3, the DNA is TGCGCCAGCAGTGGCCCCGGGACCTTGGGGGACAATGAGCAGTTCTTC. It encodes CASSGPGTLGDNEQFF.